These 22 T cell receptor beta chains were sequenced from one sample in a study of T cells in Graves' hyperthyroidism and ophthalmopathy (dated by TCRdb to the late 2010s). Preparation of the library involved multiplex PCR. For sequencing, an Illumina HiSeq 2000 was employed. The TCR beta CDR3 regions were amplified from RNA transcripts. The TCR CDR3 was subjected to a first round of RT-PCR using the HTBI primer set and the Qiagen OneStep RT-PCR kit. The raw public reads went through TCRdb reprocessing: fastp at Q25, MiXCR clone calling, in-frame beta chains kept. Rows with a matching CDR3 protein are joined into one entry that keeps the most common DNA and genes. This sample comprises more than 600,000 distinct CDR3 sequences, about 17% of them detected only once. The ten most abundant clones make up under 8.5% of the sample. Sequenced material: blood. Receptors were obtained from a man between 18 and 29 years old with Graves' hyperthyroidism.

This clonotype occurred many times. The rearrangement links TRBV3-1 to TRBJ2-1; 12 bases line up with TRBD2. Germline V CDR1 and CDR2: LGHDT, YNNKEL (reference sequence). This CDR3 is built from 16 residues. Germline trimming cut 3 bases from V and 6 bases from J; bases unmatched to any gene: 6. The CDR3 sequence is CASSHLAGGPFNEQFF. The CDR3 DNA is TGTGCCAGCAGCCACCTAGCGGGAGGGCCGTTCAATGAGCAGTTCTTC.

The table lists this clonotype with a few counts. The CDR3 here is CATQGRTKETQYF. CDR3 in DNA: TGTGCCACACAGGGACGGACTAAAGAGACCCAGTACTTC. The chain couples TRBV10-3 to TRBJ2-5; D is tentatively TRBD1 or TRBD2 (6 bases each). Germline CDR1 and CDR2: ENHRY and SYGVKD. Trimming removed 10 bases at V and 3 bases at J, with 15 bases between. The CDR3 totals 13 residues.

Of note for this clonotype: The germline gene is not matched at one end of the junction; a read error may be the cause. The chain employs TRBV4-1 and TRBJ2-2; tentative D call: TRBD2 (7 bases). CDR3 length: 14 amino acids. Germline CDR1 is MGHRA and CDR2 is YSYEKL. The CDR3 spells CASSQDQDTGGLCF. As DNA, the CDR3 is TGCGCCAGCAGCCAAGACCAAGACACCGGGGGGCTGTGTTTT.

The chain combines TRBV14 with TRBJ2-1, with 8 bases that match TRBD2. The CDR3 totals 16 residues. CDR1 is SGHDN, CDR2 FVKESK, per germline. V lost 2 bases and J lost 8; bases outside the gene matches: 11. The CDR3 DNA follows: TGTGCCAGCAGCCAACAGACGGGACTAGGTCCCGATGAGCAGTTCTTC. It is translated as CASSQQTGLGPDEQFF.

This clonotype was picked up many times. The rearrangement joins TRBV18 to TRBJ2-1; the match to TRBD2 covers 11 bases. With V trimmed by 6 bases and J by 6 bases, 16 bases remained unmatched. CDR1 and CDR2 (germline): KGHSH, LQKENI. This CDR3 has 18 amino acids. CDR3 sequence reads: CASSNGQTTSGTFNEQFF. CDR3 sequence (DNA): TGTGCCAGCTCCAACGGACAGACGACTAGCGGGACTTTCAATGAGCAGTTCTTC.

The genes are TRBV20-1 and TRBJ1-4, with D maybe TRBD1 (6 bases). Trimming removed 4 bases at V and 2 bases at J, with 11 bases between. The CDR3 length is 14 residues. Germline V CDR1 and CDR2: DFQATT, SNEGSKA (reference sequence). The CDR3, as DNA: TGCAGTGCTAACAGGGATGGCACTAATGAAAAACTGTTTTTT. Protein sequence: CSANRDGTNEKLFF.

V and J are TRBV5-1 and TRBJ2-7, with a weak D call TRBD1 (6 bases). Per germline, CDR1 SGHRS and CDR2 YFSETQ. This CDR3 is built from 15 residues. The V gene lost 0 bases and the J gene lost 5 bases, with 15 bases spanning the gap. The chain's CDR3 is CASSLALGTGNEQYF. CDR3 nucleotide sequence: TGCGCCAGCAGCTTGGCGTTGGGAACAGGGAACGAGCAGTACTTC.

The sample holds many counts of this clonotype. The rearrangement uses TRBV28 and TRBJ2-3; 11 bases match TRBD2. V trimming: 2 bases; J trimming: 3 bases; junction bases outside the gene matches: 4. Germline V gene sequence: CDR1 MDHEN, CDR2 SYDVKM. The CDR3 has 16 amino acids. The CDR3 reads CASSLNPSGRTDTQYF. The CDR3 DNA is TGTGCCAGCAGTTTAAATCCTAGCGGGAGGACAGATACGCAGTATTTT.

This clonotype appeared a few times. This chain connects TRBV28 to TRBJ2-3, with D perhaps being TRBD1 or TRBD2 (5 bases each). Germline V gene lookup returns CDR1 MDHEN and CDR2 SYDVKM. This CDR3 contains 16 residues. Trimming cost V 6 bases and J 5 bases, with 21 bases left between them. Here the CDR3 reads CASSPPGRGNKDTQYF. Written as DNA, the CDR3 is TGTGCCAGCAGCCCCCCGGGACGGGGAAATAAAGATACGCAGTATTTT.

The V call is TRBV18, the J call TRBJ2-7, with 10 bases that match TRBD1. This CDR3 contains 14 residues. V was pared by 6 bases and J by 5 bases, with 7 bases of the junction left unmatched. Germline values: CDR1 KGHSH, CDR2 LQKENI. The CDR3 bases are TGTGCCAGCTCGCCTCCCGGGACAGGGGACGAGCAGTACTTC. Encoded protein: CASSPPGTGDEQYF.

This chain uses TRBV4-2 with TRBJ2-1; 7 bases are shared with TRBD2. Germline trimming cut 1 base from V and 9 bases from J; bases unmatched to any gene: 18. This CDR3 has 18 amino acids. Per the germline V gene, CDR1 is LGHNA and CDR2 is YNFKEQ. The CDR3 DNA is TGTGCCAGCAGCCAAGTTCACTCCCCAGCGGGGATGTACGGTGAGCAGTTCTTC. As protein: CASSQVHSPAGMYGEQFF.

This clonotype was detected only a few times. The chain is built from TRBV6-2 or TRBV6-3 and TRBJ2-4; 7 bases are a match to TRBD2. CDR1 and CDR2 from the germline V gene are MNHEY and SVGEGT. This CDR3 comprises 14 residues. After removal of 6 bases from V and 2 bases from J, the junction contained 4 bases not matched to a gene. The CDR3, as DNA: TGTGCCAGCAGGGCCGGGACTACCAAAAACATTCAGTACTTC. It translates to CASRAGTTKNIQYF.

This clonotype was seen ten or more times. The genes are TRBV28 and TRBJ2-7, with D unclear. Trimming stripped 1 base from V and 2 bases from J, with 6 bases between. The CDR3 is 13 residues long. Germline CDR1 reads MDHEN; CDR2 reads SYDVKM. Here the CDR3 reads CASSLSPPYEQYF. In DNA form, the CDR3 reads TGTGCCAGCAGTTTATCCCCGCCCTACGAGCAGTACTTC. The full variable domain, rest sourced from reference TRBV28 and TRBJ2-7, is DVKVTQSSRYLVKRTGEKVFLECVQDMDHENMFWYRQDPGLGLRLIYFSYDVKMKEKGDIPEGYSVSREKKERFSLILESASTNQTSMYLCASSLSPPYEQYFGPGTRLTVT.

V usage is TRBV13 and J usage is TRBJ2-2; no reliable D call. Trimming took 3 bases from V and 3 from J, leaving 14 bases between them. Germline V CDR1 and CDR2: PRHDT, FYEKMQ (reference sequence). The CDR3 spans 16 residues. The CDR3 loop is CASSFQDHLYTGELFF. The CDR3 DNA sequence: TGTGCCAGCAGCTTCCAAGACCACTTGTACACCGGGGAGCTGTTTTTT.

The chain uses TRBV19 and TRBJ1-5; 7 nucleotides line up with TRBD1. This CDR3 contains 16 residues. Trimming at V came to 5 bases and at J to 0 bases, leaving 7 bases not matched to a gene. Germline assignment: CDR1 LNHDA and CDR2 SQIVND (reference sequence). In DNA, the CDR3 is TGTGCCAGTAGTGGGGGACAGTTCGGTAGCAATCAGCCCCAGCATTTT. Amino acid sequence: CASSGGQFGSNQPQHF.

This chain connects TRBV15 to TRBJ1-3; D gene unclear. This CDR3 region has 15 residues. Germline V gene sequence: CDR1 LNHNV, CDR2 YYDKDF (reference sequence). Trimming left V 2 bases short and J 10 bases short, with 18 bases between. This chain's CDR3 is CATSRSQLGIKTIYF. As DNA, the CDR3 is TGTGCCACCAGCAGATCCCAACTTGGAATAAAAACCATATATTTT.

The chain combines TRBV9 with TRBJ2-2; D possibly corresponds to TRBD2 (6 bases). The CDR3 is 13 amino acids. Per germline, CDR1 SGDLS and CDR2 YYNGEE. V was shortened by 7 bases and J by 8 bases, with 15 bases between the two germline ends. The CDR3, as DNA: TGTGCCAGCGGGGAGGATCTTAGAGGGGAGCTGTTTTTT. This translates into CASGEDLRGELFF.

In its sample, this clonotype was seen a few times. The genes are TRBV7-8 and TRBJ1-4, with a possible D match to TRBD1 (5 bases). V was shortened by 1 base and J by 10 bases, with 7 bases between the two germline ends. Germline V CDR1 and CDR2: SGHVS, FQNEAQ. This CDR3 has 12 amino acids. The DNA for the CDR3 is TGTGCCAGCAGCTTAGAGGGGCTAAAACTGTTTTTT. Translating gives CASSLEGLKLFF.

This clonotype has a count of ten or more. The genes are TRBV7-8 and TRBJ2-1; 7 nucleotides agree with TRBD1. The germline CDR1 and CDR2 sequences are SGHVS and FQNEAQ. The CDR3 is 15 residues long. V dropped 4 bases and J dropped 3; count of bases not matched to a gene: 6. CDR3 nucleotides: TGTGCCAGCAGCTCCTCCGGGACAGTCTACAATGAGCAGTTCTTC. Its translation: CASSSSGTVYNEQFF.

Only a few counts were recorded for this clonotype. The rearrangement uses TRBV14 and TRBJ2-2; D might be TRBD2 (5 bases). In germline, CDR1 is SGHDN, CDR2 FVKESK. The CDR3 spans 15 residues. With 4 bases removed from V and 5 bases from J, the gap between germline ends came to 14 bases. DNA for the CDR3: TGTGCCAGCAGCCCCAGTTACCCGGGGACCGGGGAGCTGTTTTTT. It is translated as CASSPSYPGTGELFF.

The rearrangement joins TRBV20-1 to TRBJ2-4; D not certain. The CDR3 totals 15 residues. Trimming shortened V by 3 bases and J by 0 bases, and 12 bases separated the two germline ends. Per germline, CDR1 DFQATT and CDR2 SNEGSKA (reference sequence). The CDR3 region has the DNA TGCAGTGCTAGGGGTCTGTCATTAGCCAAAAACATTCAGTACTTC. Translating gives CSARGLSLAKNIQYF.

There are a few counts of this clonotype. The rearrangement uses TRBV6-1 and TRBJ1-2; the D gene is possibly TRBD1 (6 bases). Germline V gene data show CDR1 as MNHNS and CDR2 as SASEGT. This CDR3 has 13 residues. Trimming cost V 7 bases and J 9 bases, with 18 bases left between them. CDR3: CASTPTLGGSYTF. Written as DNA, the CDR3 is TGTGCCAGCACCCCAACTTTAGGGGGGAGCTACACCTTC.